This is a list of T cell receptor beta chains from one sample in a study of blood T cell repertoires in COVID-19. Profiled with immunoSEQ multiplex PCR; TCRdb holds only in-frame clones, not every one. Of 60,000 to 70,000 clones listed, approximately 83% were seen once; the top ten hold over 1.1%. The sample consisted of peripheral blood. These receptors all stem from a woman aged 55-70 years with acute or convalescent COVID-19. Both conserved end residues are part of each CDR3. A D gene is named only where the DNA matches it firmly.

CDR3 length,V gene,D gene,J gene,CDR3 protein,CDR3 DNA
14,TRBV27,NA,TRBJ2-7,CASSPFGSVYEQYF,TGTGCCAGCAGCCCTTTTGGTTCAGTCTACGAGCAGTACTTC
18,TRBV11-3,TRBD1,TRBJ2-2,CASSFSTGQTANTGELFF,TGTGCCAGCAGCTTCAGTACGGGACAGACCGCGAACACCGGGGAGCTGTTTTTT
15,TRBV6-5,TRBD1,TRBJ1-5,CASSYSGGVNQPQHF,TGTGCCAGCAGTTACTCAGGGGGCGTCAATCAGCCCCAGCATTTT
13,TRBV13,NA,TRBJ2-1,CASSPRGSLEQFF,TGTGCCAGCAGCCCTCGGGGGAGCCTTGAGCAGTTCTTC
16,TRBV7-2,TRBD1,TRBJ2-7,CASSLDSGGSSYEQYF,TGTGCCAGCAGCTTAGATTCAGGGGGTTCCTCCTACGAGCAGTACTTC
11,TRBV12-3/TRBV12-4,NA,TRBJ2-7,CASSRRQEQYF,TGTGCCAGCAGCCGCCGACAAGAGCAGTACTTC
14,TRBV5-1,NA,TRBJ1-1,CASSSVQGNTEAFF,TGCGCCAGCAGCTCTGTCCAGGGCAACACTGAAGCTTTCTTT
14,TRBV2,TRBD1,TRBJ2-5,CASRGTGGGETQYF,TGTGCCAGCAGGGGGACAGGGGGCGGGGAGACCCAGTACTTC
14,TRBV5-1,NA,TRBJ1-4,CASSFSRGNEKLFF,TGCGCCAGCAGCTTTTCCAGGGGTAATGAAAAACTGTTTTTT
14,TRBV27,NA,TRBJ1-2,CASSLSRQSYGYTF,TGTGCCAGCAGTTTAAGTAGACAGAGCTATGGCTACACCTTC
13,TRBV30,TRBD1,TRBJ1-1,CTKFPRGRNEAFF,TGTACCAAATTTCCGAGGGGGCGGAATGAAGCTTTCTTT
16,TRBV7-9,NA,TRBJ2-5,CASSSLIGGLGETQYF,TGTGCCAGCAGCTCCCTTATTGGGGGGTTGGGAGAGACCCAGTACTTC